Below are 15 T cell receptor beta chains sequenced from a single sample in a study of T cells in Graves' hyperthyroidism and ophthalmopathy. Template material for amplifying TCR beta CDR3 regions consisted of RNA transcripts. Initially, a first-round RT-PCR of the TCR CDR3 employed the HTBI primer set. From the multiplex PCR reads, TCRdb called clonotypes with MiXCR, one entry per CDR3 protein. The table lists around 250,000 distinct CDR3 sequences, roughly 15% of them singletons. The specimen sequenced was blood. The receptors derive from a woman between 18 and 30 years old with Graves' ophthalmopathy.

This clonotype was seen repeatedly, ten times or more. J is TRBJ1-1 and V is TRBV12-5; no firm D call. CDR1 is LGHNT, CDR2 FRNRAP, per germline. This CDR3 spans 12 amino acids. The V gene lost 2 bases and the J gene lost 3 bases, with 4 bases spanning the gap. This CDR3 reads CASGLTHTEAFF. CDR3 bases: TGTGCTAGTGGTTTGACCCACACTGAAGCTTTCTTT.

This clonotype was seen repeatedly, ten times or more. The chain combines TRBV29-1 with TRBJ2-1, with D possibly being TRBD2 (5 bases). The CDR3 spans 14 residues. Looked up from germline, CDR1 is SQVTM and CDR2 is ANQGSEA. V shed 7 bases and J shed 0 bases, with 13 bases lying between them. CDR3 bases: TGCAGCGGAAGGTGGCGGGCCTCCTACAATGAGCAGTTCTTC. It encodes CSGRWRASYNEQFF.

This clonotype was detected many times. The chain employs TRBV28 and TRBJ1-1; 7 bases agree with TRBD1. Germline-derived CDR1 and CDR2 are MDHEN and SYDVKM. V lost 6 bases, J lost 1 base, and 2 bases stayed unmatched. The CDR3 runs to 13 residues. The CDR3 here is CASRTGENTEAFF. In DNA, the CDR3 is TGTGCCAGCAGAACAGGGGAGAACACTGAAGCTTTCTTT.

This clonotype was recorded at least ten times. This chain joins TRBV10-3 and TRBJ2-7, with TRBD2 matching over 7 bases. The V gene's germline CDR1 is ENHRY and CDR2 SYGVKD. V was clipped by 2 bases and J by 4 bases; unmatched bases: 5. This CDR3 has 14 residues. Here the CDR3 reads CAISEGASGYEQYF. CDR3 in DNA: TGTGCCATCAGTGAGGGGGCTAGCGGATACGAGCAGTACTTC.

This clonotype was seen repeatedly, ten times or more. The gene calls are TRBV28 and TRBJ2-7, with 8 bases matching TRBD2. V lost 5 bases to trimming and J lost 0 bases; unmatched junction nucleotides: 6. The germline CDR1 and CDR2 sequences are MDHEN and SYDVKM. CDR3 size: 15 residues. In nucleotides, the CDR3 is TGTGCCAGCAGTCCTAGCGGGCTGAGCTCCTACGAGCAGTACTTC. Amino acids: CASSPSGLSSYEQYF. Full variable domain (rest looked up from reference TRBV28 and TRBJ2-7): DVKVTQSSRYLVKRTGEKVFLECVQDMDHENMFWYRQDPGLGLRLIYFSYDVKMKEKGDIPEGYSVSREKKERFSLILESASTNQTSMYLCASSPSGLSSYEQYFGPGTRLTVT.

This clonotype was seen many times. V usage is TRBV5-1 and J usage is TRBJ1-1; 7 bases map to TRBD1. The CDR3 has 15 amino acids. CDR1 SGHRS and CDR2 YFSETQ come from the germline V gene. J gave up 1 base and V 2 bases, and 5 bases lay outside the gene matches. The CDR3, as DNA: TGCGCCAGCAGCTTTTACAGGGGATCGAACACTGAAGCTTTCTTT. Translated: CASSFYRGSNTEAFF.

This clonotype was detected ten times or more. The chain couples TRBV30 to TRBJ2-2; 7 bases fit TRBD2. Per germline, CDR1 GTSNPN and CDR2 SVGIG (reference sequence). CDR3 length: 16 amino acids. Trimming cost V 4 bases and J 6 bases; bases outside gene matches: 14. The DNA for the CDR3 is TGTGCCTGGACCCCGTTAGGCGGGAGATATTCCGGGGAGCTGTTTTTT. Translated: CAWTPLGGRYSGELFF.

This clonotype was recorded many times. This CDR3 reads CASSYITRGRDGYTF. Written as DNA, the CDR3 is TGTGCCAGCAGCTACATCACAAGGGGGCGGGATGGCTACACCTTC. The chain combines TRBV28 with TRBJ1-2, with 7 bases lining up with TRBD1. J lost 6 bases, V lost 6 bases, and 13 bases had no gene match. Germline CDR1 reads MDHEN; CDR2 reads SYDVKM. This CDR3 spans 15 amino acids.

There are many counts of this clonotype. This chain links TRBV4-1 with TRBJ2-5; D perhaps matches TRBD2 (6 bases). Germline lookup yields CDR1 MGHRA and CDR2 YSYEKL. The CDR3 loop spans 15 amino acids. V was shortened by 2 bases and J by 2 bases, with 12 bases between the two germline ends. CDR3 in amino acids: CASSQPSGGQETQYF. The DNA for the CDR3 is TGCGCCAGCAGCCAACCTTCCGGGGGTCAAGAGACCCAGTACTTC.

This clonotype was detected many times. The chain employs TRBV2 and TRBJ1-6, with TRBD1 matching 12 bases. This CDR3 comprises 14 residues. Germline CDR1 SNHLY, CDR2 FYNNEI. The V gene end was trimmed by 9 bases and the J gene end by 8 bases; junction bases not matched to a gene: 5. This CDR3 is CARGQGANDSPLHF. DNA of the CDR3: TGTGCCAGGGGACAGGGGGCGAACGATTCACCCCTCCACTTT.

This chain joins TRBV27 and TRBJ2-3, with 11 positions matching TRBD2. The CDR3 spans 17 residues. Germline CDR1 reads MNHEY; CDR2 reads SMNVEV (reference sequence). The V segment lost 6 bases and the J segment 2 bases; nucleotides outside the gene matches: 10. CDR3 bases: TGTGCCAGCAGCCCTTCTAGCGGGAGGCGGCCCACAGATACGCAGTATTTT. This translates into CASSPSSGRRPTDTQYF.

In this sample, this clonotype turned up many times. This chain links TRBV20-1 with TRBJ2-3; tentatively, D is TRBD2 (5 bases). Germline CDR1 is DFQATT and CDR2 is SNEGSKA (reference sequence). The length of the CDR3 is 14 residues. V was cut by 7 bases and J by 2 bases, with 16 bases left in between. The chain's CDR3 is CSGEGTPSTDTQYF. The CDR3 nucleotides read TGCAGTGGTGAGGGCACTCCTTCCACAGATACGCAGTATTTT.

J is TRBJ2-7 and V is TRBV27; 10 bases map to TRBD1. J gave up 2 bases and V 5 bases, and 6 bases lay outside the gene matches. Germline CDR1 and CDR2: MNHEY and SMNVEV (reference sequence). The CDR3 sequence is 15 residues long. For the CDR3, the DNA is TGTGCCAGCAGTCTCACCGGGACAGGGGCCTACGAGCAGTACTTC. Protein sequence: CASSLTGTGAYEQYF.

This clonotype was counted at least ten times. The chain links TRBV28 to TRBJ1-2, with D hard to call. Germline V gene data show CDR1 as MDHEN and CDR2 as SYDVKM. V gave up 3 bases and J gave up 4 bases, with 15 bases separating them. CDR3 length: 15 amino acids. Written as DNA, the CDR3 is TGTGCCAGCAGTTTCTTAGAACGTTCCCTCTATGGCTACACCTTC. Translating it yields CASSFLERSLYGYTF.

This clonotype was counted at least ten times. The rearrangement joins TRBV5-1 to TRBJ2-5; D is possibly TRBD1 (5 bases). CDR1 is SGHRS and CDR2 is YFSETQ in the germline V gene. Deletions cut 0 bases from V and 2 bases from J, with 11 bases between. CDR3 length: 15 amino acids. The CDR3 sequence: CASSLAPTEQETQYF. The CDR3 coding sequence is TGCGCCAGCAGCTTGGCCCCGACAGAACAAGAGACCCAGTACTTC.